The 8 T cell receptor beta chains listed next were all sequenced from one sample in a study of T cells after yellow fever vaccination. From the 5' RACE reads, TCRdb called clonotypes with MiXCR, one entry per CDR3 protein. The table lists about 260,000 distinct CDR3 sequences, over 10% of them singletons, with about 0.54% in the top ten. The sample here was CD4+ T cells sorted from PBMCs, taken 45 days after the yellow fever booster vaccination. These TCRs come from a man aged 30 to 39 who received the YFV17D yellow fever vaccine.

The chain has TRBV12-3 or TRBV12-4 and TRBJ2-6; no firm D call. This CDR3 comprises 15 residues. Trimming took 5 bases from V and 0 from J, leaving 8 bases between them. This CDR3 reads CASSPHSSGANVLTF. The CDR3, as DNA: TGTGCCAGCAGTCCCCACAGCTCTGGGGCCAACGTCCTGACTTTC.

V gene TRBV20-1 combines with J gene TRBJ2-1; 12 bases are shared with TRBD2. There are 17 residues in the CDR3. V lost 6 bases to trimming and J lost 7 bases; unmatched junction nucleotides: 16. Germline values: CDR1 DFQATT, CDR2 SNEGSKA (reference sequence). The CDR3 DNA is TGCAGTGCCCCCGGGCTAGCGGGAGGGCCTGATATAAATGAGCAGTTCTTC. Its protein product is CSAPGLAGGPDINEQFF.

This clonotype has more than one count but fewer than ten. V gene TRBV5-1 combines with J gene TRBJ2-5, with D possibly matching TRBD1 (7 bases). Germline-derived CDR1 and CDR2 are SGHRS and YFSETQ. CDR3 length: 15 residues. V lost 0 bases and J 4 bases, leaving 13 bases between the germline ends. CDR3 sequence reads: CASSLGRGTAETQYF. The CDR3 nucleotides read TGCGCCAGCAGCTTGGGGAGGGGGACAGCAGAGACCCAGTACTTC.

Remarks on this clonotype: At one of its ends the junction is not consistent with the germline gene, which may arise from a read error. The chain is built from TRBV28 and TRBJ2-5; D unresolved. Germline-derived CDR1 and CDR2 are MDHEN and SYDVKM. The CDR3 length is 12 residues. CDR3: CASSLRNGRRGF. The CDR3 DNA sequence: TGTGCCAGCAGTTTGCGAAATGGCCGTCGAGGCTTC.

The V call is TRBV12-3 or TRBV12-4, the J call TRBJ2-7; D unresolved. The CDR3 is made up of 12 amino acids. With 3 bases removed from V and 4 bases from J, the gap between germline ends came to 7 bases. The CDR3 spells CASSFQAYEQYF. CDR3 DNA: TGTGCCAGCAGTTTTCAGGCTTACGAGCAGTACTTC.

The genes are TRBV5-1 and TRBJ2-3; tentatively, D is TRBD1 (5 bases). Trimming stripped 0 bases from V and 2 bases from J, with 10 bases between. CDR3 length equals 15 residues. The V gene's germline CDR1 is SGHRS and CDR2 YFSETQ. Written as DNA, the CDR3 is TGCGCCAGCAGCTTGGAGGGGCGGAACACAGATACGCAGTATTTT. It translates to CASSLEGRNTDTQYF.

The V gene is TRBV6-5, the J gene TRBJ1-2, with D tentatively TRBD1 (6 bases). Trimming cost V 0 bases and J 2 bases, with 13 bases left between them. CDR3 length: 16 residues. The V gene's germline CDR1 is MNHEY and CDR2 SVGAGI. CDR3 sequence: CASSYSGARRNYGYTF. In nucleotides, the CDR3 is TGTGCCAGCAGTTACTCGGGGGCCAGGCGGAACTATGGCTACACCTTC.

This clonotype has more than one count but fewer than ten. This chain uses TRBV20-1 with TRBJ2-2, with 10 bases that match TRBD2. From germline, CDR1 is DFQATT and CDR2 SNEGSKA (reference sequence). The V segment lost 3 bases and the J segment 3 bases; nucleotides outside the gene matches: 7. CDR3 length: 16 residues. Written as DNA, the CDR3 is TGCAGTGCTAGGGCGGCTAGCGGGAGCTACACCGGGGAGCTGTTTTTT. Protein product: CSARAASGSYTGELFF.